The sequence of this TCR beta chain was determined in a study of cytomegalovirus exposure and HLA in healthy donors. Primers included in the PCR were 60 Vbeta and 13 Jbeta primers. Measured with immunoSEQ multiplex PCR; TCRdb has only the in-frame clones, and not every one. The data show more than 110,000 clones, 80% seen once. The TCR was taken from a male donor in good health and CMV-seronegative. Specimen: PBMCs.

DNA for the CDR3: TGTGCCAGAAGGGGAGCGGGGGTTGAGCAGTTCTTC. It codes for CARRGAGVEQFF. This chain connects TRBV5-3 to TRBJ2-1, with TRBD2 identical over 8 bases. TRBV5-3 is marked as an open reading frame, function uncertain. CDR3 size: 12 residues. V shed 5 bases and J 9 bases; nucleotides not matched to a gene: 4.